This TCR beta chain is from a study of beta chain features in type 1 diabetes. About the research overall: Under 110,000,000 sorted cells were examined across all samples. The study's findings and limits: Among type 1 diabetes patients, VDJ junctions had fewer insertions and more deletions. TCRB CDR3s from Type 1 diabetes patients were moderately but significantly shorter in all four CD4+ subsets. Still unanswered here is whether HLA type influences TCRB rearrangement.

Isolation of CD4+ naive, central memory, regulatory and stem cell-like memory cells was achieved by sorting via CD45RO/CCR7/CD25/CD127/CD95/CD27. In regard to this clone: No antigen is known for it.

Trimming removed 11 bases at V and 6 bases at J, with 20 bases between. Looked up from germline, CDR1 is MNHEY and CDR2 is SVGAGI. The CDR3 consists of 14 residues. Sequenced material consisted of expressed TCRB transcripts (all of the isolated RNA was reverse transcribed). Sequenced by immunoSEQ multiplex PCR; TCRdb stores in-frame clones only, minus some. The sample yields 300,000 to 350,000 clones, about 13% seen once. The chain uses TRBV6-5 and TRBJ2-1; D gene ambiguous. Sequencing was done on a sample of naive CD4+ T cells from blood. This clonotype was obtained from a young woman with type 1 diabetes. The CDR3 nucleotides are TGTGCCGGTGCGCCCTCCCCAACCGCCAATGAGCAGTTCTTC. It is translated as CAGAPSPTANEQFF.